This T cell receptor (beta chain) was obtained from a study of shared clonotypes between healthy human individuals. General observations from the study: Specimens sampled were limited to blood, with tissue repertoires likely differing.

In the case of this clone: Antigen: not known.

Sequencing used immunoSEQ multiplex PCR; TCRdb keeps in-frame clones, though not all of them. The sample shows 450,000 to 500,000 clones, over 70% of them seen only once. This clonotype was obtained from a woman aged 35 to 49 in good health. Some clones in this sample may be carry-over from other donors' samples. The sequencing sample was made of PBMCs.

The DNA of the CDR3 is TGTGCCAGCAGCTTAGTTGGACAGAACCGAGCCCAGTACTTC. This codes for CASSLVGQNRAQYF. This chain links TRBV4-2 with TRBJ2-5; TRBD1 might be the D (6 bases). Germline CDR1 LGHNA, CDR2 YNFKEQ. This CDR3 has 14 residues. Trimming took 5 bases from V and 9 from J, leaving 19 bases between them.